This TCR beta chain was captured in a study of T cell responses to AZD1222 COVID-19 vaccine. Produced via immunoSEQ multiplex PCR; TCRdb's table is partial and in-frame only. The repertoire holds over 100,000 clones, with 90% as singletons. Study-level results: Spike-specific TCR breadth and depth went up after people got two AZD1222 doses. Donors were mostly white British, more females; clonal diversity possibly underestimated. Nearly half of spike-specific TCRs reportedly target unmutated variant regions. Just a handful of people given AZD1222 tested seropositive at baseline.

With regard to this clone: Its target is unknown.

This CDR3 contains 15 residues. The junction had 6 bases not matched to a gene; V was cut back by 3 bases and J by 5 bases. Germline V gene data show CDR1 as SGDLS and CDR2 as YYNGEE. Specimen: peripheral blood, collected on day 0 of AZD1222 vaccination. The sequence derives from an adult in good health. This chain joins TRBV9 and TRBJ2-7, with 12 bases matching TRBD1. CDR3 region: CASSGGTGGLHEQYF. Written as DNA, the CDR3 is TGTGCCAGCAGCGGGGGGACAGGGGGCCTCCACGAGCAGTACTTC.